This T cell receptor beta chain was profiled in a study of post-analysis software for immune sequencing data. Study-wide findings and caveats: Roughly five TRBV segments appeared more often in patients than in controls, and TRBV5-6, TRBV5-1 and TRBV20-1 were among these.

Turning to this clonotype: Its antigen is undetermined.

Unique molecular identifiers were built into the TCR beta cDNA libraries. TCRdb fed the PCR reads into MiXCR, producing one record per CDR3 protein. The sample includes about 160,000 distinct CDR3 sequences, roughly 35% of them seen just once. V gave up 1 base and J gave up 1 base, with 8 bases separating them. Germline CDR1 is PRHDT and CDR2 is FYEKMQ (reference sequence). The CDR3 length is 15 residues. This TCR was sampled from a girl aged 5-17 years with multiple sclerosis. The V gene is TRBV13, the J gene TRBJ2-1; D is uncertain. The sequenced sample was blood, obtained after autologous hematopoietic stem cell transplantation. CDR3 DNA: TGTGCCAGCAGCTTAGCTGCGCCATCCTACAATGAGCAGTTCTTC. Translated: CASSLAAPSYNEQFF.